What follows are 24 T cell receptor beta chains derived from one specimen sequenced in a study of T cells in localized non-small cell lung cancer. Clones were read by immunoSEQ multiplex PCR, and TCRdb kept only the in-frame ones, dropping some. The sample lists roughly 24,000 clones, 85% to 95% occurring once. This specimen was peripheral blood, taken before any cancer treatment. Source of these receptors: a female donor aged 60 or older with stage II squamous cell lung carcinoma.

J is TRBJ1-2 and V is TRBV7-9; D not certain. Germline CDR1 reads SEHNR; CDR2 reads FQNEAQ (reference sequence). This CDR3 region has 12 residues. Trimming stripped 1 base from V and 4 bases from J, with 4 bases between. The CDR3 coding sequence is TGTGCCAGCAGCTTAGAATCCTATGGCTACACCTTC. This encodes CASSLESYGYTF.

V usage is TRBV7-9 and J usage is TRBJ2-3, with no clear D. V lost 2 bases to trimming and J lost 6 bases, with 3 bases between them. Germline V gene lookup returns CDR1 SEHNR and CDR2 FQNEAQ (reference sequence). The CDR3 runs to 11 residues. The CDR3 region is CASSLLDTQYF. DNA of the CDR3: TGTGCCAGCAGCTTACTCGATACGCAGTATTTT.

The rearrangement joins TRBV5-6 to TRBJ1-2; D perhaps matches TRBD1 (5 bases). Germline CDR1 reads SGHDT; CDR2 reads YYEEEE. Trimming shortened V by 0 bases and J by 5 bases, and 11 bases separated the two germline ends. This CDR3 comprises 14 residues. The CDR3 DNA follows: TGTGCCAGCAGCTTGGTGGGGTCAGGGTATGGCTACACCTTC. The encoded protein is CASSLVGSGYGYTF.

V gene TRBV19 combines with J gene TRBJ2-7, with 13 bases aligning to TRBD2. The ends lost 6 bases at V and 5 bases at J; junction bases unmatched: 13. Germline assignment: CDR1 LNHDA and CDR2 SQIVND (reference sequence). The CDR3 sequence is 17 residues long. In DNA form, the CDR3 reads TGTGCCAGTAGAAGCCGCGCCCGGACTAGCGGGAGCCACGAGCAGTACTTC. Its translation is CASRSRARTSGSHEQYF. The full variable domain, in which reference TRBV19 and TRBJ2-7 provide the parts outside the CDR3, is DGGITQSPKYLFRKEGQNVTLSCEQNLNHDAMYWYRQDPGQGLRLIYYSQIVNDFQKGDIAEGYSVSREKKESFPLTVTSAQKNPTAFYLCASRSRARTSGSHEQYFGPGTRLTVT.

This chain connects TRBV10-3 to TRBJ1-2, with 7 bases aligning to TRBD1. V shed 2 bases and J 7 bases; nucleotides not matched to a gene: 4. The CDR3 contains 13 residues. CDR1 is ENHRY and CDR2 is SYGVKD in the germline V gene. The CDR3 loop reads CAISEDRAGGYTF. CDR3 coding DNA: TGTGCCATCAGTGAGGACAGGGCTGGTGGCTACACCTTC.

J is TRBJ1-1 and V is TRBV7-9; perhaps TRBD1 as D (5 bases). In germline, CDR1 is SEHNR, CDR2 FQNEAQ (reference sequence). Trimming took 0 bases from V and 3 from J, leaving 8 bases between them. CDR3 length equals 14 residues. This CDR3 is CASSLARGDTEAFF. CDR3 DNA sequence: TGTGCCAGCAGCTTAGCGCGGGGGGACACTGAAGCTTTCTTT.

This chain joins TRBV7-2 and TRBJ2-5; 8 nucleotides line up with TRBD2. CDR3 length: 17 residues. The germline V gene has CDR1 SGHTA and CDR2 FQGNSA. Germline trimming cut 6 bases from V and 5 bases from J; bases unmatched to any gene: 17. This CDR3 reads CASSPPRWAGGWETQYF. The CDR3 DNA reads TGTGCCAGCAGTCCCCCCAGGTGGGCGGGGGGTTGGGAGACCCAGTACTTC.

The V and J genes are TRBV11-3 and TRBJ2-1; perhaps TRBD2 as D (7 bases). The CDR3 is made up of 14 amino acids. Trimming cost V 7 bases and J 6 bases, with 16 bases left between them. Germline V gives CDR1 SGHNT, CDR2 YENEEA. CDR3 loop: CASTPGGGSNEQFF. Here the CDR3 DNA reads TGTGCCAGCACCCCCGGCGGGGGCAGCAATGAGCAGTTCTTC.

This CDR3 reads CASSYSTIGSNTEAFF. The CDR3 nucleotides are TGTGCCAGCAGTTACTCGACTATAGGCTCGAACACTGAAGCTTTCTTT. The V and J genes are TRBV6-5 and TRBJ1-1, with D uncertain. This CDR3 has 16 amino acids. The germline V and J ends were trimmed by 0 bases and 1 base, with 12 bases remaining between them. Germline CDR1 is MNHEY and CDR2 is SVGAGI.

This sequence joins TRBV10-2 and TRBJ2-1; 11 bases map to TRBD2. J was trimmed by 2 bases and V by 6 bases; bases with no gene match: 9. Germline V CDR1 and CDR2: WSHSY, SAAADI. The CDR3 contains 17 residues. The CDR3 DNA follows: TGCGCCAGCAGAGAGGCGCTAGCGGGGGGTCCCTACAATGAGCAGTTCTTC. Translating it yields CASREALAGGPYNEQFF.

The CDR3 DNA follows: TGTGCCAGCGGGGGGACAGGGGGAAACTATGGCTACACCTTC. Amino acids: CASGGTGGNYGYTF. V and J are TRBV2 and TRBJ1-2; 11 bases agree with TRBD1. There are 14 residues in the CDR3. Germline lookup yields CDR1 SNHLY and CDR2 FYNNEI. V shed 8 bases and J 2 bases; nucleotides not matched to a gene: 4.

The chain has TRBV19 and TRBJ1-5; no clear D gene. The CDR3 contains 14 residues. The ends were cut back, 2 bases at V and 4 bases at J, with 9 bases in the middle. Germline V gene data show CDR1 as LNHDA and CDR2 as SQIVND (reference sequence). The CDR3 DNA sequence: TGTGCCAGTAGTATACGCCTTGGGAATCAGCCCCAGCATTTT. It is translated as CASSIRLGNQPQHF.

The rearrangement uses TRBV2 and TRBJ1-2; D may be TRBD1 (5 bases). Trimming took 4 bases from V and 8 from J, leaving 17 bases between them. This CDR3 has 14 amino acids. Germline CDR1 reads SNHLY; CDR2 reads FYNNEI. The DNA for the CDR3 is TGTGCCAGCAGTGTCGAGGGGCCCCACGGCGGCTACACCTTC. As protein: CASSVEGPHGGYTF.

The chain links TRBV5-4 to TRBJ1-2, with D tentatively TRBD1 (5 bases). The CDR3 has 13 amino acids. Germline CDR1 SGHNT, CDR2 YYREEE (reference sequence). Trimming pared 2 bases from V and 4 bases from J, leaving 9 bases between. CDR3: CASSLRQTYGYTF. The CDR3, as DNA: TGTGCCAGCAGCTTAAGACAGACCTATGGCTACACCTTC.

This clone was recorded a few times. The chain couples TRBV11-2 to TRBJ1-2, with D possibly matching TRBD1 (5 bases). The CDR3 has 15 residues. Germline loops: CDR1 SGHAT, CDR2 FQNNGV. Trimming removed 0 bases from V and 5 bases from J, with 13 bases in between. DNA for the CDR3: TGTGCCAGCAGCTTAGATGGGGCAGCCCATTATGGCTACACCTTC. Translating gives CASSLDGAAHYGYTF.

The gene calls are TRBV28 and TRBJ1-2; D is ambiguous. The CDR3 spans 13 residues. CDR1 is MDHEN, CDR2 SYDVKM, per germline. V was shortened by 11 bases and J by 0 bases, with 13 bases between the two germline ends. The CDR3 spells CAASRRANYGYTF. The CDR3 coding sequence is TGTGCCGCCTCACGTAGGGCTAACTATGGCTACACCTTC.

The genes are TRBV4-2 and TRBJ1-2; D gene ambiguous. The length of the CDR3 is 15 residues. Germline V gene sequence: CDR1 LGHNA, CDR2 YNFKEQ. Trimming pared 3 bases from V and 0 bases from J, leaving 11 bases between. CDR3: CASSQVGRSNYGYTF. For the CDR3, the DNA is TGTGCCAGCAGCCAGGTCGGACGTTCTAACTATGGCTACACCTTC.

The chain couples TRBV5-4 to TRBJ2-5; D uncertain. Trimming removed 0 bases from V and 2 bases from J, with 5 bases in between. The CDR3 is made up of 13 amino acids. Per germline, CDR1 SGHNT and CDR2 YYREEE (reference sequence). The CDR3 reads CASSLGLQETQYF. CDR3 nucleotide sequence: TGTGCCAGCAGCTTGGGGCTTCAAGAGACCCAGTACTTC.

This clone was observed a single time. The chain joins TRBV27 to TRBJ1-3; D not resolved. CDR3 length: 17 amino acids. CDR1 and CDR2 (germline): MNHEY, SMNVEV (reference sequence). The V gene lost 0 bases and the J gene lost 3 bases, with 15 bases spanning the gap. The CDR3 here is CASSLSPLGKGGNTIYF. CDR3 sequence (DNA): TGTGCCAGCAGTTTATCGCCGCTGGGAAAAGGTGGAAACACCATATATTTT.

This rearrangement joins TRBV7-2 to TRBJ1-2, with 7 bases that match TRBD1. The CDR3 sequence is 17 residues long. Germline V gives CDR1 SGHTA, CDR2 FQGNSA. Trimming at V came to 5 bases and at J to 4 bases, leaving 16 bases not matched to a gene. The CDR3 region is CASSLRRLQGSIYGYTF. CDR3 nucleotides: TGTGCCAGCAGCCTCCGAAGACTACAGGGGTCGATCTATGGCTACACCTTC.

This chain uses TRBV28 with TRBJ2-3, with D possibly being TRBD1 (5 bases). The CDR3 loop spans 15 amino acids. The V and J ends lost 3 bases and 0 bases respectively, with 10 bases between them. Germline CDR1 MDHEN, CDR2 SYDVKM. This CDR3 reads CASSFQGRSTDTQYF. CDR3 sequence (DNA): TGTGCCAGCAGTTTTCAGGGAAGGAGCACAGATACGCAGTATTTT.

The chain is built from TRBV9 and TRBJ2-2, with D perhaps matching TRBD1 (5 bases). Germline loops: CDR1 SGDLS, CDR2 YYNGEE. The germline V and J ends were trimmed by 3 bases and 5 bases, with 11 bases remaining between them. The CDR3 spans 14 residues. The CDR3 sequence: CASSAGHPTGELFF. The CDR3 coding sequence is TGTGCCAGCAGCGCCGGACACCCGACCGGGGAGCTGTTTTTT. Combining the CDR3 with reference TRBV9 and TRBJ2-2 gives the whole variable domain DSGVTQTPKHLITATGQRVTLRCSPRSGDLSVYWYQQSLDQGLQFLIQYYNGEERAKGNILERFSAQQFPDLHSELNLSSLELGDSALYFCASSAGHPTGELFFGEGSRLTVL.

This clone was seen just once. This rearrangement joins TRBV7-4 to TRBJ2-3, with 7 positions matching TRBD2. Trimming cost V 3 bases and J 0 bases; bases outside gene matches: 6. There are 16 residues in the CDR3. The V gene's germline CDR1 is SGHVT and CDR2 SQSDAQ. CDR3 bases: TGTGCCAGCAGCTTGATGCGGGGGTCTAGCACAGATACGCAGTATTTT. Amino acid sequence: CASSLMRGSSTDTQYF.

This clone was recorded once. This sequence joins TRBV9 and TRBJ2-5; the match to TRBD2 covers 7 bases. This CDR3 comprises 14 residues. Germline CDR1 reads SGDLS; CDR2 reads YYNGEE. Germline trimming cut 2 bases from V and 5 bases from J; bases unmatched to any gene: 6. CDR3 nucleotide sequence: TGTGCCAGCAGCGTGGCTAGCGGAGGGGAGACCCAGTACTTC. Translation: CASSVASGGETQYF. The variable domain in full, with the rest retrieved from reference TRBV9 and TRBJ2-5, is DSGVTQTPKHLITATGQRVTLRCSPRSGDLSVYWYQQSLDQGLQFLIQYYNGEERAKGNILERFSAQQFPDLHSELNLSSLELGDSALYFCASSVASGGETQYFGPGTRLLVL.